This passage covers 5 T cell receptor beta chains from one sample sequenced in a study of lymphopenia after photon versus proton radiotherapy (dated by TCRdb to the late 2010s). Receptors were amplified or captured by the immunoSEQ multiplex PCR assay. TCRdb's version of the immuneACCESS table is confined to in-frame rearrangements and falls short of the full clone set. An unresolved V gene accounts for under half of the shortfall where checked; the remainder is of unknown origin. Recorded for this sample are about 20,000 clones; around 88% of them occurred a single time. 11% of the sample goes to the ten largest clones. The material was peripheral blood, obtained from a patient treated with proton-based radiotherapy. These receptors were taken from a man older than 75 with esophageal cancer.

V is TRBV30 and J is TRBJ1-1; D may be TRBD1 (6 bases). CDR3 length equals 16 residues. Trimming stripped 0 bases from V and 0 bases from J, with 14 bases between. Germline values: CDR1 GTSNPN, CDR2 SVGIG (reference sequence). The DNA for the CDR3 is TGTGCCTGGAGTGTACAAGGTCGGGGGCTGAACACTGAAGCTTTCTTT. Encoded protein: CAWSVQGRGLNTEAFF.

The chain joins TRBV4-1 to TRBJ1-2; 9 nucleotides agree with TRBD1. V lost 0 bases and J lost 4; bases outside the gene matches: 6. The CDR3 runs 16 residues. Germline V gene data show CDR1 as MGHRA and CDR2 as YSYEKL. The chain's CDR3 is CASSQDRTGAFYGYTF. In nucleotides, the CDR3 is TGCGCCAGCAGCCAAGATAGGACAGGGGCATTCTATGGCTACACCTTC.

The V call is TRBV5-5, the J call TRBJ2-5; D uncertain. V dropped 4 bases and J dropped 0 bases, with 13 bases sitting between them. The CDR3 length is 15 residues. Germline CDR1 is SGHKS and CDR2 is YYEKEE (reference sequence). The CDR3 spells CASSPTLDNQETQYF. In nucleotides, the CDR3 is TGTGCCAGCAGCCCTACCCTCGACAACCAAGAGACCCAGTACTTC. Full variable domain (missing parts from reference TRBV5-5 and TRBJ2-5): DAGVTQSPTHLIKTRGQQVTLRCSPISGHKSVSWYQQVLGQGPQFIFQYYEKEERGRGNFPDRFSARQFPNYSSELNVNALLLGDSALYLCASSPTLDNQETQYFGPGTRLLVL.

CDR3 DNA: TGTGCCAGCAGAGAGGACCTTCACCCCCTCCACTTT. Its protein is CASREDLHPLHF. The chain employs TRBV6-5 and TRBJ1-6; D ambiguous. Deletions cut 6 bases from V and 13 bases from J, with 13 bases between. Germline V lookup: CDR1 MNHEY, CDR2 SVGAGI. This CDR3 spans 12 amino acids.

The CDR3 DNA is TGCGCCAGCAGGGCGGGACTAGCGGGTCCGACTAGCACAGATACGCAGTATTTT. As protein: CASRAGLAGPTSTDTQYF. The chain carries TRBV10-2 and TRBJ2-3; 12 bases are shared with TRBD2. The CDR3 runs to 18 residues. Germline values: CDR1 WSHSY, CDR2 SAAADI. V trimming: 6 bases; J trimming: 0 bases; junction bases outside the gene matches: 10.